This TCR beta chain was captured in a study of control samples from healthy donors and cancer patients. Method: immunoSEQ multiplex PCR; TCRdb's copy keeps in-frame clones and lacks some. In the table there are under 110,000 clones, 85% to 90% of which are singletons. This clonotype was obtained from a man aged 25-40 years in good health. Material: blood.

The CDR3 spells CASSPLTQNTEAFF. DNA for the CDR3: TGTGCCAGCTCACCACTTACCCAGAACACTGAAGCTTTCTTT. This chain joins TRBV18 and TRBJ1-1; D unclear. Germline CDR1 KGHSH, CDR2 LQKENI. V lost 1 base and J lost 1, with 7 bases in between. The CDR3 spans 14 residues. The variable domain in full, completed from reference TRBV18 and TRBJ1-1, reads NAGVMQNPRHLVRRRGQEARLRCSPMKGHSHVYWYRQLPEEGLKFMVYLQKENIIDESGMPKERFSAEFPKEGPSILRIQQVVRGDSAAYFCASSPLTQNTEAFFGQGTRLTVV.